A selection of T cell receptor beta chains follows, all from one sample in a study of identical twins. TCRdb independently ran MiXCR on the 5' RACE reads; one entry per CDR3 protein. Among hundreds of thousands of distinct CDR3 sequences, less than 10% were seen once, and the ten largest hold 0.75% to 1%. A further study also used this sample, focusing on yellow fever vaccine responses in identical twins.

The sequencing input was PBMCs. Receptor source: a woman aged 18 to 35 in good health. Each CDR3 is given with its conserved first and last residue. A D gene is named only where the DNA matches it firmly. Expanded clones get a size class; other rows say once, few or many, or leave the size out.

V gene	clone size	J gene	D gene	CDR3 DNA	CDR3 protein
TRBV15	-	TRBJ2-5	TRBD2	TGTGCCACCAGCAGAGAGGGAACTAGCGGGAGTAAGGAGACCCAGTACTTC	CATSREGTSGSKETQYF
TRBV7-6	few	TRBJ2-7	-	TGTGCCAGCAGCTTATCAGGTAGAAACTACGAGCAGTACTTC	CASSLSGRNYEQYF
TRBV5-1	few	TRBJ2-3	TRBD2	TGCGCCAGCAGCTCCCCAGCGGGGGGTACGGATACGCAGTATTTT	CASSSPAGGTDTQYF
TRBV7-2	-	TRBJ2-5	TRBD2	TGTGCCAGCAGCTTAGCCCCGGGGGGGCCCAGAGAGACCCAGTACTTC	CASSLAPGGPRETQYF
TRBV29-1	few	TRBJ2-2	-	TGCAGCGTTGGGGAGGTGCACACCGGGGAGCTGTTTTTT	CSVGEVHTGELFF
TRBV6-5	-	TRBJ1-2	-	TGTGCCAGCAGTTACGAGGGACAAAACTATGGCTACACCTTC	CASSYEGQNYGYTF
TRBV5-1	few	TRBJ2-5	TRBD2	TGCGCCAGCAGCGCCGGGACTAGCAGGGCGGAGACCCAGTACTTC	CASSAGTSRAETQYF
TRBV9	few	TRBJ2-1	-	TGTGCCAGCAGCGCAAGCGGGACAGCGAACAATGAGCAGTTCTTC	CASSASGTANNEQFF
TRBV3-1	many	TRBJ2-1	-	TGTGCCAGCAGCCAAGATTATTCCCCCATTCAGCGGTCCTACAATGAGCTGTTCTTC	CASSQDYSPIQRSYNELFF
TRBV18	few	TRBJ2-2	TRBD2	TGTGCCAGCTCACCACCGAGACTAGCGGGGGGGCCGGTCCCCGGGGAGCTGTTTTTT	CASSPPRLAGGPVPGELFF
TRBV12-3/TRBV12-4	few	TRBJ2-7	-	TGTGCCAGCAGGCCATTCGGGGGGCCCTACGAGCAGTACTTC	CASRPFGGPYEQYF
TRBV10-3	many	TRBJ2-7	-	TGTGCCATCAGTGATGGCCGGATGACCGACGAGCAGTACTTC	CAISDGRMTDEQYF
TRBV10-3	few	TRBJ1-2	-	TGTGCCATCAGTGAGTCGATTGATCGTCTTGCTAACTATGGCTACACCTTC	CAISESIDRLANYGYTF
TRBV12-3/TRBV12-4	-	TRBJ1-5	-	TGTGCCAGCAGTCGGTTGATTAGTTCGGTCGGGGGATATCAGCCCCAGCATTTT	CASSRLISSVGGYQPQHF
TRBV6-1	-	TRBJ2-1	TRBD1	TGTGCCAGCAGCTCGATTTTTTACGGGACAGGGCCTCCTGAGCAGTTCTTC	CASSSIFYGTGPPEQFF
TRBV4-1	few	TRBJ2-7	-	TGCGCCAGCAGCCAAGTAGGGAAAGTGGACTACGAGCAGTACTTC	CASSQVGKVDYEQYF
TRBV5-1	few	TRBJ2-6	-	TGCGCCAGCAGCTTTACGGGGACTGGGGCCAACGTCCTGACTTTC	CASSFTGTGANVLTF
TRBV18	-	TRBJ2-7	-	TGTGCCAGCTCACCCTCGTGGGGGCTCTACGAGCAGTACTTC	CASSPSWGLYEQYF
TRBV6-1	few	TRBJ2-1	TRBD1	TGTGCCAGCAGTACAGGGGCGTACAATGAGCAGTTCTTC	CASSTGAYNEQFF
TRBV7-2	-	TRBJ1-2	TRBD1	TGTGCCAGCAGCTTAGACAGGGGGGACGGAGGCTACACCTTC	CASSLDRGDGGYTF
TRBV3-1	-	TRBJ2-5	-	TGTGCCAGCACCGGAGGCTCCCAAGAGACCCAGTACTTC	CASTGGSQETQYF
TRBV5-1	few	TRBJ2-3	TRBD1	TGCGCCAGCACCCAAGGACAGGCCACAGATACGCAGTATTTT	CASTQGQATDTQYF
TRBV7-3	few	TRBJ2-1	-	TGTGCCAGCAGCTTAAAGGAGACAGGCAGATTGTTCTTC	CASSLKETGRLFF
TRBV6-2/TRBV6-3	-	TRBJ2-7	TRBD2	TGTGCCAGCAGTTATCGGGAGGGGGTCTACGAGCAGTACTTC	CASSYREGVYEQYF
TRBV5-1	many	TRBJ2-7	TRBD1	TGCGCCAGCAGCACCGACCCCAGACAGGGGTGGTCCTACGAGCAGTACTTC	CASSTDPRQGWSYEQYF
TRBV6-1	-	TRBJ2-5	TRBD2	TGTGCCAGCAGTCCTCGGACTAGCGGGGCGTACCAAGAGACCCAGTACTTC	CASSPRTSGAYQETQYF
TRBV11-1	many	TRBJ2-2	-	TGTGCCAGCAGCTCCCCCCCCCTTTCCCGAGGCGCGAACACCGGGGAGCTGTTTTTT	CASSSPPLSRGANTGELFF
TRBV6-4	-	TRBJ2-3	-	TGTGCCAGCAGTGACTCGCTCAGGCTAGCGCAGTATTTT	CASSDSLRLAQYF
TRBV14	few	TRBJ2-3	-	TGTGCCAGCAGCCAAGATGAGGTGGGCCCGCACCCCACAGATACGCAGTATTTT	CASSQDEVGPHPTDTQYF
TRBV24-1	many	TRBJ2-5	-	TGTGCCACCAGTGATCCTACAGAGATCCAAGAGACCCAGTACTTC	CATSDPTEIQETQYF
TRBV27	-	TRBJ2-3	TRBD2	TGTGCCTGCAAGCAGCAGGGACTAGCGGGAGTAGATACGCAGTATTTT	CACKQQGLAGVDTQYF
TRBV6-5	-	TRBJ1-1	-	TGTGCCAGCAGGTCCACAGGGGAAGCTTTCTTT	CASRSTGEAFF
TRBV7-9	-	TRBJ2-7	TRBD1	TGTGCCAGCAGCGTAACGACAGGGTTTTCCGTCGAGCAGTACTTC	CASSVTTGFSVEQYF
TRBV6-1	many	TRBJ2-1	-	TGTGCGCACAGAGTCGGGGGTGAGCAGTTCTTC	CAHRVGGEQFF